This is a list of T cell receptor beta chains from one sample in a study of T cell responses to AZD1222 COVID-19 vaccine. Some clones are missing from TCRdb's copy, which holds only in-frame ones; the method was immunoSEQ multiplex PCR. The repertoire holds tens of thousands of clones, with 90% to 95% as singletons. The sample here was peripheral blood, taken on day 0 of AZD1222 vaccination. These receptors all stem from an adult in good health. Both conserved end residues are part of each CDR3. Fields, in order: J gene, V gene, clone size, D gene, CDR3 DNA, CDR3 protein. The D gene is left open where the match is weak. Clone size, where shown, is once, few, many, or a class for clones that have expanded.

J: TRBJ2-7
V: TRBV5-1
size: NA
D: NA
DNA: TGCGCCAGCAGCTTGGTACAGGGTGTATACGAGCAGTACTTC
CDR3: CASSLVQGVYEQYF

J: TRBJ2-1
V: TRBV4-3
size: NA
D: NA
DNA: TGCGCCAGCAGCCGTACCGGGACCTTCGACAATGAGCAGTTCTTC
CDR3: CASSRTGTFDNEQFF

J: TRBJ1-3
V: TRBV5-4
size: NA
D: NA
DNA: TGTGCCAGCAGCTTGTCCCTCTCTGGAAACACCATATATTTT
CDR3: CASSLSLSGNTIYF

J: TRBJ2-1
V: TRBV19
size: once
D: TRBD2
DNA: TGTGCCAGTAGTATGGGGACTAACAATGAGCAGTTCTTC
CDR3: CASSMGTNNEQFF

J: TRBJ2-1
V: TRBV6-2/TRBV6-3
size: NA
D: TRBD1
DNA: TGTGCCAGCAGTCACGACAGGGGGAGCTCCTACAATGAGCAGTTCTTC
CDR3: CASSHDRGSSYNEQFF

J: TRBJ2-1
V: TRBV19
size: once
D: NA
DNA: TGTGCCAGTAGTGGGGAGCCCCTATACAATGAGCAGTTCTTC
CDR3: CASSGEPLYNEQFF

J: TRBJ2-2
V: TRBV11-2
size: NA
D: NA
DNA: TGTGCCAGCAGCTTAGTAGGGGAGGCCATCGGGGAGCTGTTTTTT
CDR3: CASSLVGEAIGELFF

J: TRBJ2-6
V: TRBV19
size: NA
D: NA
DNA: TGTGCCAGTAGTCGTGGGGCCTTTGGGGCCAACGTCCTGACTTTC
CDR3: CASSRGAFGANVLTF

J: TRBJ1-2
V: TRBV28
size: NA
D: NA
DNA: TGTGCCAGCAGTTTAGGAAACTATGGCTACACCTTC
CDR3: CASSLGNYGYTF

J: TRBJ1-2
V: TRBV19
size: NA
D: TRBD1
DNA: TGTGCCAGTAGTATTTTTCGGACAGGGTACTCAAATGGCTACACCTTC
CDR3: CASSIFRTGYSNGYTF

J: TRBJ2-1
V: TRBV29-1
size: NA
D: TRBD2
DNA: TGCAGCGTGCGAGGACTAGCGGGAGGATCCTACAATGAGCAGTTCTTC
CDR3: CSVRGLAGGSYNEQFF

J: TRBJ1-5
V: TRBV6-5
size: NA
D: NA
DNA: TGTGCCAGCAGTTTAGGGAAACAGCCCCAGCATTTT
CDR3: CASSLGKQPQHF

J: TRBJ1-5
V: TRBV24-1
size: NA
D: TRBD1
DNA: TGTGCCACCAGTGACGGGACAGCTAGCTATAGCAATCAGCCCCAGCATTTT
CDR3: CATSDGTASYSNQPQHF

J: TRBJ1-2
V: TRBV7-2
size: NA
D: NA
DNA: TGTGCCAGCAGCTTAGGTGGGGGAAACTATGGCTACACCTTC
CDR3: CASSLGGGNYGYTF

J: TRBJ2-2
V: TRBV4-1
size: NA
D: NA
DNA: TGCGCCAGCAGCCGTATGCAACAGGGATTAAGATTTCCCACCGGGGAGCTGTTTTTT
CDR3: CASSRMQQGLRFPTGELFF

J: TRBJ1-2
V: TRBV15
size: NA
D: TRBD1
DNA: TGTGCCACCAGCAGGAACAGGGGGTTCTCAGAAGGCTACACCTTC
CDR3: CATSRNRGFSEGYTF

J: TRBJ2-7
V: TRBV28
size: NA
D: NA
DNA: TGTGCCAGCAGTCTTGTGGGGCAGCTCTACGAGCAGTACTTC
CDR3: CASSLVGQLYEQYF

J: TRBJ2-5
V: TRBV5-5
size: NA
D: TRBD1
DNA: TGTGCCAGCAGCTTGGGGCCTACAGGGGGCACAGAGACCCAGTACTTC
CDR3: CASSLGPTGGTETQYF

J: TRBJ2-7
V: TRBV5-5
size: NA
D: TRBD2
DNA: TGTGCCAGCAGCTTGGCCCCTAGCGGGGGCTACGAGCAGTACTTC
CDR3: CASSLAPSGGYEQYF